These T cell receptor beta chains were read from a single sample in a study of human T cells and chemical hapten exposure. One entry per CDR3 protein results from TCRdb running MiXCR on the RACE reads. Of about 55,000 distinct CDR3 sequences listed, 9.6% are singletons. Sequenced material: whole blood, taken in connection with sensitization to the hapten diphenylcyclopropenone (DPC). All receptors derive from a woman aged 25 to 39 with alopecia areata. Some clones in this sample may be carry-over from other donors' samples. Both conserved end residues are part of each CDR3. D genes are given only for firm matches. Some rows mark clone size as missing; the rest say once, few, many or name a class of expanded clone.

abundance: many; j_gene: TRBJ2-7; v_gene: TRBV28; d_gene: NA; CDR3nt: TGTGCCAGCAGTTCCAGCAGGTATAGCTCCTACGAGCAGTACTTC; CDR3aa: CASSSSRYSSYEQYF
abundance: NA; j_gene: TRBJ2-7; v_gene: TRBV28; d_gene: NA; CDR3nt: TGTGCCACCTTAGGACCACTCTCCTACGAGCAGTACTTC; CDR3aa: CATLGPLSYEQYF
abundance: many; j_gene: TRBJ2-5; v_gene: TRBV5-1; d_gene: TRBD2; CDR3nt: TGCGCCAGCAGCCAGACTAGCGGACAAGAGACCCAGTACTTC; CDR3aa: CASSQTSGQETQYF
abundance: few; j_gene: TRBJ2-7; v_gene: TRBV6-2/TRBV6-3; d_gene: NA; CDR3nt: TGTGCCAGCAGCCTCGCCGCGGCTAGCAGAGCCTACGAGCAGTACTTC; CDR3aa: CASSLAAASRAYEQYF
abundance: few; j_gene: TRBJ1-1; v_gene: TRBV7-8; d_gene: TRBD1; CDR3nt: TGTGCCAGCAGCTTGGCACAGGGGGTGGTGAACACTGAAGCTTTCTTT; CDR3aa: CASSLAQGVVNTEAFF
abundance: NA; j_gene: TRBJ2-2; v_gene: TRBV6-2/TRBV6-3; d_gene: TRBD2; CDR3nt: TGTGCCAGCAGTACCCCCAGCGGGGGGCGAACCGGGGAGCTGTTTTTT; CDR3aa: CASSTPSGGRTGELFF
abundance: many; j_gene: TRBJ1-1; v_gene: TRBV6-6; d_gene: NA; CDR3nt: TGTGCCAGCAGTTACGACGGGGCAGGAACTGAAGCTTTCTTT; CDR3aa: CASSYDGAGTEAFF
abundance: many; j_gene: TRBJ1-2; v_gene: TRBV27; d_gene: NA; CDR3nt: TGTGCCAGCAGTTTATCGGCAGGGATCGATGGCTACACCTTC; CDR3aa: CASSLSAGIDGYTF
abundance: many; j_gene: TRBJ1-4; v_gene: TRBV7-9; d_gene: NA; CDR3nt: TGTGCCAGCAGCGTAGGAGGGTTGACTAATGAAAAACTGTTTTTT; CDR3aa: CASSVGGLTNEKLFF
abundance: few; j_gene: TRBJ1-4; v_gene: TRBV7-9; d_gene: TRBD1; CDR3nt: TGTGCCAGCAGAAGACAGGGGGATGAAAAACTGTTTTTT; CDR3aa: CASRRQGDEKLFF
abundance: few; j_gene: TRBJ1-1; v_gene: TRBV9; d_gene: NA; CDR3nt: TGTGCCAGCAGCGTTCGACCGAACACTGAAGCTTTCTTT; CDR3aa: CASSVRPNTEAFF
abundance: NA; j_gene: TRBJ2-5; v_gene: TRBV12-3/TRBV12-4; d_gene: NA; CDR3nt: TGTGCCAGCAGTTTAAACAGCCAAGAGACCCAGTACTTC; CDR3aa: CASSLNSQETQYF
abundance: few; j_gene: TRBJ2-1; v_gene: TRBV6-2/TRBV6-3; d_gene: NA; CDR3nt: TGTGCCAGCAATCCGGGACTCCGGTACAATGAGCAGTTCTTC; CDR3aa: CASNPGLRYNEQFF
abundance: many; j_gene: TRBJ2-7; v_gene: TRBV29-1; d_gene: TRBD1; CDR3nt: TGCAGCGTGACAGGGGGCTACGAGCAGTACTTC; CDR3aa: CSVTGGYEQYF
abundance: few; j_gene: TRBJ2-5; v_gene: TRBV20-1; d_gene: NA; CDR3nt: TGCAGTGCTAGATTTTGGGAGGGGGCCACAGAGACCCAGTACTTC; CDR3aa: CSARFWEGATETQYF
abundance: NA; j_gene: TRBJ2-1; v_gene: TRBV20-1; d_gene: NA; CDR3nt: TGCAGTGCTAGAGGCTACAATGAGCAGTTCTTC; CDR3aa: CSARGYNEQFF
abundance: few; j_gene: TRBJ1-5; v_gene: TRBV28; d_gene: NA; CDR3nt: TGTGCCAGCAGTCGGGACAATAGCAATCAGCCCCAGCATTTT; CDR3aa: CASSRDNSNQPQHF
abundance: many; j_gene: TRBJ1-3; v_gene: TRBV20-1; d_gene: NA; CDR3nt: TGCAGTGCTGGGTTAACAGCCTCTGGAAACACCATATATTTT; CDR3aa: CSAGLTASGNTIYF
abundance: many; j_gene: TRBJ1-1; v_gene: TRBV6-2/TRBV6-3; d_gene: NA; CDR3nt: TGTGCCAGCAAACAGGGGAACACTGAAGCTTTCTTT; CDR3aa: CASKQGNTEAFF
abundance: NA; j_gene: TRBJ1-3; v_gene: TRBV27; d_gene: NA; CDR3nt: TGTGCCAGCAGTCTAGCGGGGACTGGAAACACCATATATTTT; CDR3aa: CASSLAGTGNTIYF
abundance: few; j_gene: TRBJ1-1; v_gene: TRBV6-5; d_gene: NA; CDR3nt: TGTGCCAGCAGCCGTTCCGGACCGCGGAACACTGAAGCTTTCTTT; CDR3aa: CASSRSGPRNTEAFF
abundance: many; j_gene: TRBJ1-5; v_gene: TRBV28; d_gene: NA; CDR3nt: TGTGCCAGCAGCCCTCACGAGTCCCAGCATTTT; CDR3aa: CASSPHESQHF
abundance: many; j_gene: TRBJ2-5; v_gene: TRBV6-5; d_gene: TRBD2; CDR3nt: TGTGCCAGCAGTAATAGCGGGGGGTTTCAAGAGACCCAGTACTTC; CDR3aa: CASSNSGGFQETQYF
abundance: few; j_gene: TRBJ2-7; v_gene: TRBV7-9; d_gene: TRBD1; CDR3nt: TGTGCCAGCAGCCCCCGACAGGGAACCTACGAGCAGTACTTC; CDR3aa: CASSPRQGTYEQYF
abundance: few; j_gene: TRBJ1-6; v_gene: TRBV30; d_gene: NA; CDR3nt: TGTGCCTGGAGACCAGGAGTAATGTCACCCCTCCACTTT; CDR3aa: CAWRPGVMSPLHF
abundance: many; j_gene: TRBJ1-5; v_gene: TRBV6-2/TRBV6-3; d_gene: TRBD1; CDR3nt: TGTGCCAGCCGGGACAGCAGCAATCAGCCCCAGCATTTT; CDR3aa: CASRDSSNQPQHF
abundance: many; j_gene: TRBJ1-1; v_gene: TRBV28; d_gene: NA; CDR3nt: TGTGCCAGCAGTTTACTGAACACTGAAGCTTTCTTT; CDR3aa: CASSLLNTEAFF
abundance: few; j_gene: TRBJ2-7; v_gene: TRBV27; d_gene: NA; CDR3nt: TGTGCCAGCAGTTACTTCTACGAGCAGTACTTC; CDR3aa: CASSYFYEQYF
abundance: many; j_gene: TRBJ2-7; v_gene: TRBV20-1; d_gene: NA; CDR3nt: TGCAGTGCTAGGCGACAGCCCTACGAGCAGTACTTC; CDR3aa: CSARRQPYEQYF
abundance: many; j_gene: TRBJ2-7; v_gene: TRBV11-2; d_gene: TRBD1; CDR3nt: TGTGCCAGCAGCTCGACGAGACCAGGACAGGGCTACGAGCAGTACTTC; CDR3aa: CASSSTRPGQGYEQYF
abundance: few; j_gene: TRBJ1-6; v_gene: TRBV11-1; d_gene: TRBD1; CDR3nt: TGTGCCAGCAGCTGGACAGGGGGGAATTCACCCCTCCACTTT; CDR3aa: CASSWTGGNSPLHF
abundance: NA; j_gene: TRBJ2-1; v_gene: TRBV6-2/TRBV6-3; d_gene: TRBD2; CDR3nt: TGTGCCAGCAGTTCGGCAGCGGGGGGGGTGCACAATGAGCAGTTCTTC; CDR3aa: CASSSAAGGVHNEQFF
abundance: few; j_gene: TRBJ1-1; v_gene: TRBV7-8; d_gene: TRBD1; CDR3nt: TGTGCCAGCAGCAAACGGGGACAGGACATCCCCGAAGCTTTCTTT; CDR3aa: CASSKRGQDIPEAFF
abundance: few; j_gene: TRBJ1-5; v_gene: TRBV3-1; d_gene: TRBD1; CDR3nt: TGTGCCAGCAGCCCTGACAGGGATCAGCCCCAGCATTTT; CDR3aa: CASSPDRDQPQHF
abundance: few; j_gene: TRBJ2-3; v_gene: TRBV7-9; d_gene: NA; CDR3nt: TGTGCCAGCAGCCCCGCGGTTTTCACAGATACGCAGTATTTT; CDR3aa: CASSPAVFTDTQYF
abundance: NA; j_gene: TRBJ2-5; v_gene: TRBV6-5; d_gene: NA; CDR3nt: TGTGCCAGCAGTCCTCTAGGTGGGGGGGAGACCCAGTACTTC; CDR3aa: CASSPLGGGETQYF
abundance: few; j_gene: TRBJ1-5; v_gene: TRBV12-3/TRBV12-4; d_gene: NA; CDR3nt: TGTGCCAGCAGTTTAGGGGCGGACAGTTATCAGCCCCAGCATTTT; CDR3aa: CASSLGADSYQPQHF
abundance: few; j_gene: TRBJ1-1; v_gene: TRBV29-1; d_gene: NA; CDR3nt: TGCAGCGTTGGTGGTACCCTCCAGAGTAACACTGAAGCTTTCTTT; CDR3aa: CSVGGTLQSNTEAFF
abundance: NA; j_gene: TRBJ2-5; v_gene: TRBV2; d_gene: NA; CDR3nt: TGTGCCAGCAGTGAATCGGCGGTCCAAGAGACCCAGTACTTC; CDR3aa: CASSESAVQETQYF
abundance: few; j_gene: TRBJ1-1; v_gene: TRBV4-2; d_gene: NA; CDR3nt: TGTGCCAGCAGCCAAGGGTCGAGAGGCCTTGAAGCTTTCTTT; CDR3aa: CASSQGSRGLEAFF
abundance: few; j_gene: TRBJ2-3; v_gene: TRBV5-1; d_gene: TRBD2; CDR3nt: TGCGCCAGCAGCTCCCATACCTTAGCGGGGGGGTTCACAGATACGCAGTATTTT; CDR3aa: CASSSHTLAGGFTDTQYF
abundance: NA; j_gene: TRBJ2-1; v_gene: TRBV15; d_gene: NA; CDR3nt: TGTGCCACCAGCAGAGGACCGGGAAGGCAGTTCTTC; CDR3aa: CATSRGPGRQFF
abundance: NA; j_gene: TRBJ2-3; v_gene: TRBV12-3/TRBV12-4; d_gene: NA; CDR3nt: TGTGCCAGCAGTTTTAGTACTAGCACAGATACGCAGTATTTT; CDR3aa: CASSFSTSTDTQYF
abundance: few; j_gene: TRBJ2-2; v_gene: TRBV6-5; d_gene: NA; CDR3nt: TGTGCCAGCAGTTATGACCCGGCTCCAGGCACCGGGGAGCTGTTTTTT; CDR3aa: CASSYDPAPGTGELFF
abundance: NA; j_gene: TRBJ2-1; v_gene: TRBV7-6; d_gene: TRBD1; CDR3nt: TGTGCCAGCAGCCAGGCACAGGGGAGAATTGAGCAGTTCTTC; CDR3aa: CASSQAQGRIEQFF
abundance: NA; j_gene: TRBJ2-5; v_gene: TRBV27; d_gene: NA; CDR3nt: TGTGCCAGCAGCGTTGTGGCCGTTGGCGTCGGGCTCCAAGAGACCCAGTACTTC; CDR3aa: CASSVVAVGVGLQETQYF
abundance: few; j_gene: TRBJ2-2; v_gene: TRBV10-2; d_gene: NA; CDR3nt: TGCGCCAGCAGTGAGGGGCTATTCGCGAACACCGGGGAGCTGTTTTTT; CDR3aa: CASSEGLFANTGELFF
abundance: NA; j_gene: TRBJ2-3; v_gene: TRBV3-1; d_gene: NA; CDR3nt: TGTGCCAGCAGCTTAATGGGGGACACAGATACGCAGTATTTT; CDR3aa: CASSLMGDTDTQYF
abundance: NA; j_gene: TRBJ2-3; v_gene: TRBV6-6; d_gene: TRBD1; CDR3nt: TGTGCCAGCAGTACGGGGACAGCTTCTAGCACAGATACGCAGTATTTT; CDR3aa: CASSTGTASSTDTQYF
abundance: NA; j_gene: TRBJ1-3; v_gene: TRBV7-2; d_gene: NA; CDR3nt: TGTGCCAGCAGCTTGTCGCGTGGTGGAAACACCATATATTTT; CDR3aa: CASSLSRGGNTIYF